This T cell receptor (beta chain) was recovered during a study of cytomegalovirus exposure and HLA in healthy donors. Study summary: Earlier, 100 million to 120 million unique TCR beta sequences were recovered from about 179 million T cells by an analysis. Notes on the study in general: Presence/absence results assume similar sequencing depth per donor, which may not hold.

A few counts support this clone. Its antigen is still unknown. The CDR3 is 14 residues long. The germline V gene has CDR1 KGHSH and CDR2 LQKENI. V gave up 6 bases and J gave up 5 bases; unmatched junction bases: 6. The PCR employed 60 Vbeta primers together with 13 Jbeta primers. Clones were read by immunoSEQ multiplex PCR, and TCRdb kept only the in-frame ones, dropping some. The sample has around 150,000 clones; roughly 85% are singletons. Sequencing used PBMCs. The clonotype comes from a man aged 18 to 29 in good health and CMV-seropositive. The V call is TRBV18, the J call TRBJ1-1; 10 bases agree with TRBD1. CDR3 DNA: TGTGCCAGCTCTCCAGGGACAGGGGAGACTGAAGCTTTCTTT. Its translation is CASSPGTGETEAFF.